This TCR beta chain was sequenced for a study of shared clonotypes between healthy human individuals. Here immunoSEQ multiplex PCR was the method, and the copy in TCRdb shows in-frame clones only, minus some. Here the sample spans over a million clones, 65% to 75% being singletons. Trimming at V came to 4 bases and at J to 4 bases, leaving 5 bases not matched to a gene. Per germline, CDR1 SGHTA and CDR2 FQGNSA. The CDR3 runs 15 residues. Sequencing was performed on memory CD4+ T cells sorted from blood. Indicated subset: CD45RA-negative fraction. This sequence was found in a man between 18 and 29 years old in good health. The V call is TRBV7-2, the J call TRBJ1-2; 11 positions agree with TRBD1. The CDR3 nucleotides read TGTGCCAGCAGCTCAGGACAGGGGGCTTCCTATGGCTACACCTTC. It specifies CASSSGQGASYGYTF.